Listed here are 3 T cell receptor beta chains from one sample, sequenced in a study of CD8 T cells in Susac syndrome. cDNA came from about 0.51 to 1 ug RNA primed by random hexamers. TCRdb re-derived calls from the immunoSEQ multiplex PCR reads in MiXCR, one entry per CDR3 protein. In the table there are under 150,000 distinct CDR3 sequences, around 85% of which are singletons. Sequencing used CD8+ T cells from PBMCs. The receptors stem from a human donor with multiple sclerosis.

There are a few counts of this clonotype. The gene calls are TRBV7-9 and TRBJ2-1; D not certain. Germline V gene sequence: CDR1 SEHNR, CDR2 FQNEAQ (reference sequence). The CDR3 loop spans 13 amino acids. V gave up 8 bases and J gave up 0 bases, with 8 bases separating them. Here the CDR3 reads CASWQSSYNEQFF. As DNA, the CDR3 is TGTGCCAGCTGGCAGAGCTCCTACAATGAGCAGTTCTTC.

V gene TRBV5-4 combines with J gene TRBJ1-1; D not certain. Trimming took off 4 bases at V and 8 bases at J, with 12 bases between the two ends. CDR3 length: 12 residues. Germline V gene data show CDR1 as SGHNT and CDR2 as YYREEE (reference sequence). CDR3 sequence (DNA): TGTGCCAGCAGCCGAGGGCCCGTCGAAGCTTTCTTT. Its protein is CASSRGPVEAFF.

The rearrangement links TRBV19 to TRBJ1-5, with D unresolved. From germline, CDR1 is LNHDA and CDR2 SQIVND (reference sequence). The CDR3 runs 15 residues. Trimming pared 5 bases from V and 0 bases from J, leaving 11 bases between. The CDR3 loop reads CASSLVGYSNQPQHF. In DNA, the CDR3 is TGTGCCAGTAGTTTGGTGGGATATAGCAATCAGCCCCAGCATTTT.